This TCR beta chain was captured by sequencing in a study of tumor-infiltrating lymphocytes in glioblastoma multiforme (dated by TCRdb to between 2016 and 2019). With regard to the full study: Whether intratumoral genomic heterogeneity fosters TIL diversity was tested through joint investigation of somatic mutations, TIL diversity and immune response activity. The investigation overall reported the following: The authors noted that sorting T cells into functional subsets, which was not done in this study, would be a future improvement. Clone frequencies may be distorted by RNA-based TCR sequencing because unequal numbers of TCR transcripts are carried by T cells. Generalizability is limited because the TCR and somatic mutation analysis included only one glioblastoma patient.

Points on this clonotype: Its antigen remains unidentified. One end of the junction varies from germline; a read error may be responsible.

The CDR3 runs 14 residues from the cysteine to the phenylalanine. The read is trimmed to its CDR3 DNA, 42 bases read in frame from base 1. Per the germline V gene, MNHNS is the CDR1 and SASEGT is the CDR2. For each of the roughly eleven tumor samples, the AllPrep DNA/RNA mini kit was used to purify genomic DNA and total RNA simultaneously. Every RNA sample had an OD 260/280 ratio above 1.9 and an RNA integrity number above 6.5. A modified ARM-PCR protocol with multiple V-beta primers and a C-beta primer was used to build TCRB libraries from RNA via three nested multiplex PCR rounds. Starting from approximately 0.46 ug of total RNA, TCRB-specific cDNA was synthesized using ProtoScript II Reverse Transcriptase and a C-beta primer. The description of the TCRB libraries did not mention any unique molecular identifiers. In the third PCR, barcodes and adapters were added over roughly 23 cycles with Deep VentR (exo-) polymerase, after which 250-500 bp bands were gel purified. TCRB libraries were sequenced with 250 bp paired-end reads on an Illumina HiSeq 2500. Per the source publication's procedure: Trimmomatic was used to clean reads, FLASH to merge reads, MiGEC to assign V, D and J segments, and VDJtools to perform the analysis. Repertoire diversity was quantified with the Shannon-Wiener diversity index calculated using VDJtools. TCRdb itself trimmed the public reads at Q25 with fastp, ran MiXCR and retained productive beta chains. Entries that share a CDR3 protein sequence are merged under the most common genes and DNA. TCRdb, rather than the study authors, made the V and J calls. The sample data list about 8,400 distinct CDR3 sequences, and about 76% of these were observed just once. Around 50% of the sample goes to the ten largest clones.

Sequenced material: brain tumor tissue. The origin of this receptor is a male donor with glioblastoma. The chain links TRBV6-1 with TRBJ1-1; the best D guess is TRBD1, with 5 bases matching. DNA sequence: TGTGCCGGCAGTGGGGAGGGGCTCCCGCCTGAAGCTTTCTTT. Protein translation: CAGSGEGLPPEAFF.